A single sample is the source of the 9 T cell receptor beta chains below, sequenced in a study of human T cells and chemical hapten exposure. TCRdb passed the RACE reads through MiXCR, listing each CDR3 protein once. The sample records fewer than 300,000 distinct CDR3 sequences, just under 8% being singletons. Documented time point: pre-sensitization, week 0. Treatment: therapeutic diphenylcyclopropenone sensitization with weekly scalp DPC. Sequencing used whole blood, obtained in connection with sensitization to the hapten diphenylcyclopropenone (DPC). The receptor source for this set is a man younger than 30 with alopecia areata. Some clones in this sample may be carry-over from other donors' samples.

This clonotype was counted only a few times. V usage is TRBV7-2 and J usage is TRBJ1-5; 7 bases fit TRBD1. The CDR3 is 17 residues long. Trimming at V came to 6 bases and at J to 0 bases, leaving 11 bases not matched to a gene. The germline gives CDR1 SGHTA, CDR2 FQGNSA. The CDR3 reads CASSPQTGLYSNQPQHF. Here the CDR3 DNA reads TGTGCCAGCAGTCCTCAGACAGGGCTATATAGCAATCAGCCCCAGCATTTT.

This chain links TRBV7-2 with TRBJ1-2; the D gene is possibly TRBD1 (5 bases). The CDR3 has 14 amino acids. Germline CDR1 is SGHTA and CDR2 is FQGNSA. Trimming cost V 6 bases and J 2 bases, with 13 bases left between them. CDR3 sequence: CASRSGTENYGYTF. DNA for the CDR3: TGTGCCAGCAGATCGGGGACTGAGAACTATGGCTACACCTTC.

CDR3 sequence (DNA): TGTGCCAGCACTGCGGACAGGGATGAAAAACTGTTTTTT. It translates to CASTADRDEKLFF. This chain connects TRBV3-1 to TRBJ1-4; 8 nucleotides line up with TRBD1. Trimming cost V 7 bases and J 6 bases; bases outside gene matches: 4. Germline V CDR1 and CDR2: LGHDT, YNNKEL (reference sequence). The CDR3 is made up of 13 amino acids.

The chain couples TRBV5-5 to TRBJ1-6, with 7 bases identical to TRBD1. From germline, CDR1 is SGHKS and CDR2 YYEKEE (reference sequence). V lost 4 bases, J lost 9 bases, and 7 bases stayed unmatched. CDR3 length: 14 amino acids. CDR3 sequence (DNA): TGTGCCAGCAGCCAGGGACAGAACCTTTCACCCCTCCACTTT. It encodes CASSQGQNLSPLHF.

V and J are TRBV7-9 and TRBJ1-1; tentative D call: TRBD1 (5 bases). CDR1 and CDR2 (germline): SEHNR, FQNEAQ (reference sequence). The CDR3 length is 15 residues. V dropped 4 bases and J dropped 5 bases, with 17 bases sitting between them. CDR3 loop: CASSSPAGWGTEAFF. The CDR3 region has the DNA TGTGCCAGCAGCTCGCCGGCAGGGTGGGGTACTGAAGCTTTCTTT.

The V gene is TRBV7-9, the J gene TRBJ1-5, with TRBD1 as a possible D gene (5 bases). CDR1 is SEHNR, CDR2 FQNEAQ, per germline (reference sequence). The V end lost 3 bases, the J end lost 6 bases, and 12 bases lay between the germline ends. The CDR3 consists of 14 residues. The CDR3 nucleotides are TGTGCCAGCAGCTTTGATTCAGGGCTTCAGCCCCAGCATTTT. Its protein product is CASSFDSGLQPQHF.

This chain uses TRBV28 with TRBJ1-2; D gene unclear. Trimming shortened V by 5 bases and J by 6 bases, and 13 bases separated the two germline ends. Germline V CDR1 and CDR2: MDHEN, SYDVKM. The CDR3 is 13 amino acids. CDR3 DNA: TGTGCCAGCAGTCCCCCTCTCCATAATGGCTACACCTTC. It codes for CASSPPLHNGYTF.

This clonotype appeared a few times. V and J are TRBV4-3 and TRBJ1-1; possible D gene TRBD1, 6 bases. Germline values: CDR1 LGHNA, CDR2 YSLEER. The V and J ends lost 1 base and 3 bases respectively, with 18 bases between them. This CDR3 comprises 17 residues. CDR3 bases: TGCGCCAGCAGCCAAGGAAGTGCAGGGGTTAGAGACACTGAAGCTTTCTTT. Translation gives CASSQGSAGVRDTEAFF.

The rearrangement links TRBV7-7 to TRBJ1-4; D ambiguous. V was shortened by 5 bases and J by 5 bases, with 15 bases between the two germline ends. Germline loops: CDR1 SSHAT, CDR2 FNYEAQ (reference sequence). CDR3 size: 15 residues. The CDR3 loop reads CASSPTGLSNEKLFF. DNA of the CDR3: TGTGCCAGCAGCCCTACGGGCCTATCGAATGAAAAACTGTTTTTT.